This T cell receptor (beta chain) stems from a study of blood T cell repertoires in COVID-19. In the study overall: Specimens from acute and convalescent COVID-19 originated in the United States, Italy and Spain. The analysed material was cDNA or gDNA that came from T cells, B-cell-depleted T cells, or PBMCs.

In the study's own analysis: The assay estimated nucleated cells by amplifying reference gene primers. The protocol was immunoSEQ multiplex PCR, while the TCRdb copy is restricted to in-frame clones and leaves out a portion. V and J calls plus clone size are reproduced from that table; the DNA served to infer D and trimming. The sample has tens of thousands of clones; about 80% are singletons. Germline V gives CDR1 SGHTA, CDR2 FQGTGA. The length of the CDR3 is 15 residues. The junction had 10 bases not matched to a gene; V was cut back by 5 bases and J by 8 bases. The source is a human donor in a cohort sampled during active COVID-19. The J gene is TRBJ2-1, the V gene TRBV7-3; 9 positions match TRBD2. Sequencing was carried out using peripheral blood. The CDR3 DNA is TGTGCCAGCAGCCCTCAGCGGGGGGCCGGCTATGAGCAGTTCTTC. Protein product: CASSPQRGAGYEQFF.